The entry below describes one T cell receptor (beta chain). Germline assignment: CDR1 MDHEN and CDR2 SYDVKM. This CDR3 has 13 residues. The germline V and J ends were trimmed by 6 bases and 11 bases, with 19 bases remaining between them. This record belongs to a study of blood T cell repertoires in COVID-19. As handled by the study authors: Amplification from reference gene primers served as the basis for estimated nucleated cell counts. Using immunoSEQ multiplex PCR, the repertoire was profiled, and TCRdb retains in-frame clones only, with some absent. V and J calls and clone size come straight from that table; D and trimming were deduced from the DNA. In the table there are around 70,000 clones, under 95% of which are singletons.

V is TRBV28 and J is TRBJ1-1; D is possibly TRBD1 (6 bases). Sample: peripheral blood. The sequence came from a woman aged 55-69 years with active COVID-19. Here the CDR3 DNA reads TGTGCCAGCAGGAGGGCAGGGGATGGGGTCGCTTTCTTT. Translation: CASRRAGDGVAFF.